Listed below are T cell receptor beta chains from one sample, sequenced in a study of tumor-infiltrating lymphocytes in primary liver carcinoma. TCRdb called the multiplex PCR reads again in MiXCR, with one record for every CDR3 protein. The profile shows 65,000 to 90,000 distinct CDR3 sequences, 60% to 75% of them singletons. The sequenced sample was liver tumor tissue from sampling region 1. The receptors derive from a man aged 40-49 years with primary liver carcinoma and hepatitis B virus infection. Both conserved end residues are part of each CDR3. A D gene is named only where the DNA matches it firmly. Some rows have no size entry. The others give once, few or many, or a class for an expanded clone.

v_gene	d_gene	j_gene	abundance	CDR3aa	CDR3nt
TRBV7-2	NA	TRBJ1-3	NA	CASSSYGDSGSTIYF	TGTGCCAGCAGCTCCTACGGTGACTCTGGAAGCACCATATATTTT
TRBV14	TRBD2	TRBJ2-7	NA	CISSRIAGGPYEQYF	TGTATCAGCAGCCGAATAGCGGGAGGACCCTACGAGCAGTACTTC
TRBV28	TRBD1	TRBJ1-2	once	CASNSTQGAYGYTF	TGTGCCAGCAACTCCACCCAGGGGGCCTATGGCTACACCTTC
TRBV29-1	TRBD1	TRBJ1-2	NA	CNVGEQGYGYTF	TGCAACGTCGGGGAACAGGGGTATGGCTACACCTTC
TRBV6-1	NA	TRBJ2-7	NA	CATSELGGHEQYF	TGTGCCACCAGTGAACTAGGGGGACACGAGCAGTACTTC
TRBV11-1	TRBD2	TRBJ2-3	NA	CASSLGTSTQTDIQYF	TGTGCCAGCAGTCTCGGGACTAGCACACAAACAGATATACAGTATTTT
TRBV11-2	NA	TRBJ1-2	NA	CASSPADRYYGYTF	TGTGCCAGCAGCCCAGCAGACAGGTACTACGGCTACACCTTC
TRBV5-8	TRBD2	TRBJ2-7	NA	CASSISGTTSYEQYF	TGTGCCAGCAGCATATCAGGGACTACCAGTTACGAGCAGTACTTC
TRBV29-1	TRBD1	TRBJ2-6	NA	CSPSQGASSGANVLTF	TGCAGCCCCTCACAGGGGGCAAGCTCTGGGGCCAACGTCCTGACTTTC
TRBV12-3/TRBV12-4	NA	TRBJ1-2	medium-sized	CASSSENYGYTF	TGTGCCAGCAGTTCGGAGAACTATGGCTACACCTTC
TRBV28	NA	TRBJ2-7	few	CPSSPTHAPYEQYF	TGTCCCAGCAGTCCGACCCACGCACCTTACGAGCAGTACTTC
TRBV6-1	TRBD2	TRBJ2-1	NA	CASSPLSTGGGNEQFF	TGTGCCAGTAGTCCCCTCTCCACCGGGGGGGGCAATGAGCAGTTCTTC
TRBV6-5	NA	TRBJ2-6	NA	CATSRQIGMGGANVLTF	TGTGCCACCTCCCGACAGATTGGTATGGGTGGGGCCAACGTCCTGACTTTT
TRBV11-3	TRBD1	TRBJ1-1	once	CAISLTGGTGAFF	TGTGCCATCAGCTTAACAGGGGGGACTGGAGCTTTCTTT